This entry lists 28 T cell receptor beta chains sequenced from one sample in a study of patients and donors after allogeneic stem cell transplantation. TCRdb redid the calling of the RT-PCR reads with MiXCR, one entry per CDR3 protein. Among roughly 200,000 distinct CDR3 sequences listed, over 30% were seen once. What was sequenced was blood, either unsorted or a sorted T cell fraction (not recorded which). These receptor sequences come from a human donor who was either an allogeneic HSCT recipient or a stem cell or donor lymphocyte infusion donor (not recorded which). It is not recorded whose cells these are; they may come from a transplant donor.

The rearrangement joins TRBV5-5 to TRBJ1-6; the match to TRBD1 covers 9 bases. In germline, CDR1 is SGHKS, CDR2 YYEKEE (reference sequence). CDR3 length equals 15 residues. The V gene end was trimmed by 4 bases and the J gene end by 10 bases; junction bases not matched to a gene: 9. DNA of the CDR3: TGTGCCAGCAGCCAACGGACAGGGGAGTACTCACCCCTCCACTTT. Translation: CASSQRTGEYSPLHF.

This clonotype has only a few counts. The chain uses TRBV20-1 and TRBJ1-5, with D unclear. CDR1 is DFQATT and CDR2 is SNEGSKA in the germline V gene (reference sequence). V gave up 0 bases and J gave up 2 bases, with 11 bases separating them. The CDR3 has 15 residues. In DNA, the CDR3 is TGCAGTGCTAGAGATGGATCTCGGGGCAATCAGCCCCAGCATTTT. Translating it yields CSARDGSRGNQPQHF.

The chain uses TRBV27 and TRBJ1-4; 7 nucleotides agree with TRBD1. Germline V gives CDR1 MNHEY, CDR2 SMNVEV (reference sequence). The length of the CDR3 is 14 residues. The junction had 5 bases not matched to a gene; V was cut back by 6 bases and J by 4 bases. DNA for the CDR3: TGTGCCAGCAGGCAGACAGGGTATAATGAAAAACTGTTTTTT. Its protein is CASRQTGYNEKLFF.

This clonotype showed up just a few times. The rearrangement links TRBV4-3 to TRBJ2-5; D uncertain. V was trimmed by 1 base and J by 1 base, leaving 13 bases between them. Germline loops: CDR1 LGHNA, CDR2 YSLEER. The CDR3 contains 16 residues. CDR3 nucleotide sequence: TGCGCCAGCAGCCAAGGGTTGTCCGGGCTCCAAGAGACCCAGTACTTC. Its protein product is CASSQGLSGLQETQYF.

The rearrangement joins TRBV10-3 to TRBJ1-1; unclear D gene. V shed 0 bases and J shed 1 base, with 9 bases lying between them. The CDR3 is made up of 15 amino acids. The germline gives CDR1 ENHRY, CDR2 SYGVKD. CDR3 amino acids: CAISESKGANTEAFF. Here the CDR3 DNA reads TGTGCCATCAGTGAGTCAAAGGGCGCGAACACTGAAGCTTTCTTT.

This clonotype was seen a handful of times. The chain joins TRBV27 to TRBJ1-5, with D perhaps TRBD1 (6 bases). CDR1 is MNHEY and CDR2 is SMNVEV in the germline V gene (reference sequence). Trimming removed 3 bases at V and 0 bases at J, with 12 bases between. This CDR3 is built from 16 residues. The CDR3 reads CASSLTGGYSNQPQHF. Here the CDR3 DNA reads TGTGCCAGCAGTTTGACAGGAGGCTATAGCAATCAGCCCCAGCATTTT.

The rearrangement uses TRBV9 and TRBJ2-1; 13 bases match TRBD2. This CDR3 spans 20 amino acids. Germline assignment: CDR1 SGDLS and CDR2 YYNGEE. V lost 0 bases and J lost 0; bases outside the gene matches: 9. CDR3 loop: CASSVDGLAGAPSSYNEQFF. As DNA, the CDR3 is TGTGCCAGCAGCGTAGATGGACTAGCGGGGGCCCCGAGCTCCTACAATGAGCAGTTCTTC.

The DNA for the CDR3 is TGTGCCAGCAGCCCCTTCCGGGTTTTGAACACTGAAGCTTTCTTT. Its translation is CASSPFRVLNTEAFF. The rearrangement links TRBV11-2 to TRBJ1-1; D remains unclear. The V end lost 5 bases, the J end lost 0 bases, and 13 bases lay between the germline ends. Germline CDR1 is SGHAT and CDR2 is FQNNGV. This CDR3 spans 15 amino acids.

The chain joins TRBV2 to TRBJ2-7; D may be TRBD1 or TRBD2 (5 bases each). The CDR3 sequence is 15 residues long. The V end was cut by 6 bases, the J end by 1 base, with 16 bases between. Germline values: CDR1 SNHLY, CDR2 FYNNEI. CDR3 amino acids: CASSLETGTSYEQYF. The CDR3, as DNA: TGTGCCAGCAGCCTAGAGACCGGGACGTCCTACGAGCAGTACTTC.

The chain has TRBV7-8 and TRBJ1-6; no definite D call. The CDR3 is 17 residues long. Germline-derived CDR1 and CDR2 are SGHVS and FQNEAQ. Trimming pared 0 bases from V and 5 bases from J, leaving 14 bases between. CDR3 region: CASSLARWPQHNSPLHF. In DNA, the CDR3 is TGTGCCAGCAGCTTAGCGCGATGGCCCCAACATAATTCACCCCTCCACTTT.

This clonotype has just a few counts. The chain joins TRBV4-2 to TRBJ1-2, with D possibly TRBD1 on 5 matching bases. Germline V gene lookup returns CDR1 LGHNA and CDR2 YNFKEQ. V was cut by 0 bases and J by 8 bases, with 10 bases left in between. The CDR3 is 13 residues long. The CDR3 nucleotides are TGTGCCAGCAGCCAAGAGGAGGGGACCGGCTACACCTTC. Protein: CASSQEEGTGYTF.

The genes are TRBV6-1 and TRBJ2-7, with TRBD2 matching 13 bases. The germline V gene has CDR1 MNHNS and CDR2 SASEGT. V trimming: 4 bases; J trimming: 4 bases; junction bases outside the gene matches: 7. The CDR3 is 16 amino acids. CDR3 in DNA: TGTGCCAGCAGTGCCCGATGGACTAGCGGGGGTTACGAGCAGTACTTC. Amino acids: CASSARWTSGGYEQYF.

The CDR3 is CASSQGPKQYF. The CDR3 DNA reads as TGCGCCAGCAGCCAAGGGCCAAAGCAGTACTTC. The V and J genes are TRBV4-1 and TRBJ2-7, with D unclear. The length of the CDR3 is 11 residues. Germline V CDR1 and CDR2: MGHRA, YSYEKL. V gave up 1 base and J gave up 8 bases, with 6 bases separating them.

The gene calls are TRBV5-1 and TRBJ2-2, with D unclear. The germline gives CDR1 SGHRS, CDR2 YFSETQ. This CDR3 has 13 amino acids. With 4 bases removed from V and 4 bases from J, the gap between germline ends came to 8 bases. This chain's CDR3 is CASSLGITGELFF. The CDR3 nucleotides read TGCGCCAGCAGCCTGGGAATCACCGGGGAGCTGTTTTTT.

This chain uses TRBV20-1 with TRBJ2-3, with 7 nucleotides matching TRBD2. The V gene end was trimmed by 6 bases and the J gene end by 0 bases; junction bases not matched to a gene: 6. The CDR3 extends over 14 amino acids. Germline CDR1 reads DFQATT; CDR2 reads SNEGSKA (reference sequence). The chain's CDR3 is CSASTSSSTDTQYF. CDR3 sequence (DNA): TGCAGTGCGTCGACTAGCAGTAGCACAGATACGCAGTATTTT.

Only a few counts were recorded for this clonotype. The chain is built from TRBV6-2 or TRBV6-3 and TRBJ1-2; the D gene is possibly TRBD1 (5 bases). Trimming took off 6 bases at V and 3 bases at J, with 14 bases between the two ends. This CDR3 region has 14 residues. Per the germline V gene, CDR1 is MNHEY and CDR2 is SVGEGT. The CDR3 coding sequence is TGTGCCAGCAGGGGGGGTCAAGCTGACTATGGCTACACCTTC. Translated, it gives CASRGGQADYGYTF.

The V call is TRBV5-1, the J call TRBJ2-1, with 12 bases aligning to TRBD2. Germline assignment: CDR1 SGHRS and CDR2 YFSETQ. With V trimmed by 1 base and J by 4 bases, 12 bases remained unmatched. The CDR3 has 19 residues. CDR3 coding DNA: TGCGCCAGCAGCTTGTTCTTAGGAACTAGCGGGGGGTCTTACAATGAGCAGTTCTTC. Protein sequence: CASSLFLGTSGGSYNEQFF.

The V call is TRBV4-1, the J call TRBJ1-1, with TRBD1 identical over 10 bases. The CDR3 sequence is 15 residues long. Germline values: CDR1 MGHRA, CDR2 YSYEKL. The V and J ends lost 5 bases and 6 bases, in that order; junction bases with no gene match: 9. The DNA of the CDR3 is TGCGCCAGCAGCAAAAGACAGGGGGCGCCCGCTGAAGCTTTCTTT. Protein: CASSKRQGAPAEAFF.

The V and J genes are TRBV3-1 and TRBJ1-6, with TRBD1 as a possible D gene (6 bases). This CDR3 region has 15 residues. CDR1 and CDR2 (germline): LGHDT, YNNKEL (reference sequence). Trimming pared 4 bases from V and 7 bases from J, leaving 14 bases between. The DNA for the CDR3 is TGTGCCAGCAGCCTCGGACAGCTTCAAAATTCACCCCTCCACTTT. It yields the protein CASSLGQLQNSPLHF.

The chain is built from TRBV20-1 and TRBJ2-1; D might be TRBD1 (6 bases). This CDR3 is built from 13 residues. CDR1 DFQATT and CDR2 SNEGSKA come from the germline V gene (reference sequence). CDR3 loop: CSWGQGSYNEQFF. The CDR3 nucleotides are TGCAGCTGGGGGCAGGGATCCTACAATGAGCAGTTCTTC.

The rearrangement links TRBV5-5 to TRBJ1-6; TRBD1 agrees at 8 bases. The germline V gene has CDR1 SGHKS and CDR2 YYEKEE (reference sequence). Losses at the gene ends were 4 bases for V and 7 bases for J; bases not matched to a gene: 4. The CDR3 extends over 14 amino acids. The CDR3 coding sequence is TGTGCCAGCAGCACAGGACAGGGAAATTCACCCCTCCACTTT. Its translation: CASSTGQGNSPLHF.

The chain employs TRBV27 and TRBJ1-2; 8 nucleotides match TRBD1. CDR1 MNHEY and CDR2 SMNVEV come from the germline V gene (reference sequence). The CDR3 sequence is 13 residues long. After removal of 6 bases from V and 8 bases from J, the junction contained 8 bases not matched to a gene. This CDR3 reads CASRRQGASGYTF. The DNA of the CDR3 is TGTGCCAGCAGGAGGCAGGGGGCATCGGGCTACACCTTC.

This chain joins TRBV18 and TRBJ1-5; 8 bases line up with TRBD1. The CDR3 has 14 residues. Germline V lookup: CDR1 KGHSH, CDR2 LQKENI. V gave up 5 bases and J gave up 5 bases; unmatched junction bases: 5. CDR3 nucleotides: TGTGCCAGCTCAACAGGGACAGGTTATCAGCCCCAGCATTTT. Amino acids: CASSTGTGYQPQHF.

The chain employs TRBV5-6 and TRBJ2-7, with D hard to call. This CDR3 is built from 13 residues. Germline V gene data show CDR1 as SGHDT and CDR2 as YYEEEE. Trimming took off 1 base at V and 4 bases at J, with 9 bases between the two ends. CDR3 sequence reads: CASSLNSLYEQYF. In DNA form, the CDR3 reads TGTGCCAGCAGCTTGAACAGTTTGTACGAGCAGTACTTC.

The chain carries TRBV12-3 or TRBV12-4 and TRBJ1-6; D remains ambiguous. The CDR3 loop spans 14 amino acids. V lost 1 base and J lost 5, with 6 bases in between. The CDR3 spells CASSLGNHNSPLHF. The CDR3 DNA reads TGTGCCAGCAGTTTAGGCAACCATAATTCACCCCTCCACTTT.

The chain has TRBV5-1 and TRBJ2-3; D is unresolved. The CDR3 consists of 15 residues. Trimming removed 3 bases from V and 0 bases from J, with 11 bases in between. The germline CDR1 and CDR2 sequences are SGHRS and YFSETQ. The DNA for the CDR3 is TGCGCCAGCAGCTCCCTCCTCCGGAGCACAGATACGCAGTATTTT. This translates into CASSSLLRSTDTQYF.

This clonotype was detected only a few times. This chain connects TRBV29-1 to TRBJ1-3; D gene ambiguous. Trimming cost V 5 bases and J 0 bases, with 11 bases left between them. This CDR3 has 14 residues. Germline-derived CDR1 and CDR2 are SQVTM and ANQGSEA. The CDR3 DNA reads as TGCAGCGTTCAAGGGCCGAGCTCTGGAAACACCATATATTTT. Amino acid sequence: CSVQGPSSGNTIYF.

This chain links TRBV4-1 with TRBJ1-6, with 7 bases fitting TRBD1. The CDR3 runs 17 residues. The V gene's germline CDR1 is MGHRA and CDR2 YSYEKL. Germline trimming cut 1 base from V and 2 bases from J; bases unmatched to any gene: 5. DNA of the CDR3: TGCGCCAGCAGCCAAGGGGGGACAGCCGCCTATAATTCACCCCTCCACTTT. Translated: CASSQGGTAAYNSPLHF.